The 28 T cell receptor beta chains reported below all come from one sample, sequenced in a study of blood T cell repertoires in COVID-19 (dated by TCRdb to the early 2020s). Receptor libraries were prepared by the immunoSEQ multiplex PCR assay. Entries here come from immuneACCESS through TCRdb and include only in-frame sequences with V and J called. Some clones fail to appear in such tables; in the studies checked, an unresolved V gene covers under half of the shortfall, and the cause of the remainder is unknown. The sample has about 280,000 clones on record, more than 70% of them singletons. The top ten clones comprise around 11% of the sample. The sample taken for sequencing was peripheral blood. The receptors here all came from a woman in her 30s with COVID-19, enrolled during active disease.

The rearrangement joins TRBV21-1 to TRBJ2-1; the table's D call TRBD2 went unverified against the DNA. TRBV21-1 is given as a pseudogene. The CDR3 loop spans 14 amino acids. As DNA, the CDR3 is TGTGCCATCCTGGGGCGGGGGTTCAGGAATGAGCAGTTCTTC. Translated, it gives CAILGRGFRNEQFF.

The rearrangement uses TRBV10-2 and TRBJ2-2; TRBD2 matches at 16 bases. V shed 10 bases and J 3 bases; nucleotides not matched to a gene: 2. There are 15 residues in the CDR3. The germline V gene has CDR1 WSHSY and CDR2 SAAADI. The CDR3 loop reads CATGLAGGYTGELFF. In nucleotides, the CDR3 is TGCGCCACGGGACTAGCGGGAGGGTACACCGGGGAGCTGTTTTTT.

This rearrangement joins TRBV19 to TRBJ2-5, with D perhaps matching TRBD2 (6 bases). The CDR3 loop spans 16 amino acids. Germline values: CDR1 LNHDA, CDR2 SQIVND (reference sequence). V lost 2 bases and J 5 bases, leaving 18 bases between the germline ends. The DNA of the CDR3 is TGTGCCAGTAGTATATACTTGGCTGCTAGCGCCGAGACCCAGTACTTC. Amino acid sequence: CASSIYLAASAETQYF.

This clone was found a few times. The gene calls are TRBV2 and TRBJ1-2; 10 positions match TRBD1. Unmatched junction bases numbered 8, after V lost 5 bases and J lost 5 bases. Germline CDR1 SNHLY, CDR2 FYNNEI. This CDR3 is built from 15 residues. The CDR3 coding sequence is TGTGCCAGCAGTCCAATAAGGGACAGGGGTTATGGCTACACCTTC. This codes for CASSPIRDRGYGYTF.

CDR3 in amino acids: CASSSPRGGEAFF. In nucleotides, the CDR3 is TGTGCCAGCAGTTCGCCCCGAGGAGGGGAAGCTTTCTTT. This chain connects TRBV27 to TRBJ1-1; D gene uncertain. V lost 4 bases and J 8 bases, leaving 14 bases between the germline ends. CDR3 size: 13 residues. Germline V gene lookup returns CDR1 MNHEY and CDR2 SMNVEV (reference sequence).

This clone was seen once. The CDR3 nucleotides read TGTGCCAGCAGCTTAACCGGGACTAGCGAGTACAATGAGCAGTTCTTC. Its protein is CASSLTGTSEYNEQFF. The chain links TRBV7-3 to TRBJ2-1, with 10 bases lining up with TRBD2. With V trimmed by 0 bases and J by 4 bases, 3 bases remained unmatched. The germline gives CDR1 SGHTA, CDR2 FQGTGA. This CDR3 has 16 amino acids.

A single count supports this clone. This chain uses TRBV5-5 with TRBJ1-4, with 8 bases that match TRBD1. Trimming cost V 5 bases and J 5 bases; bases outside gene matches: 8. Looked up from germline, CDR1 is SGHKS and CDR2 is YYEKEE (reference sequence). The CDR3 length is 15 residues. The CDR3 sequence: CASSNPGQENEKLFF. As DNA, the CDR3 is TGTGCCAGCAGTAATCCGGGACAGGAGAATGAAAAACTGTTTTTT.

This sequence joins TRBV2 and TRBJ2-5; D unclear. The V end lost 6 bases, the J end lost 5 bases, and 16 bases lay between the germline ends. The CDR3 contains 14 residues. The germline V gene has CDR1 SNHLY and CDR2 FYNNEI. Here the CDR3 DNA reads TGTGCCAGCAGACCTCTAGTGGGTGTTGAGACCCAGTACTTC. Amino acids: CASRPLVGVETQYF.

CDR3 sequence (DNA): TGTGCCAGCAGCGGAATGGTCACAGGGGCAGATACGCAGTATTTT. This gives the protein CASSGMVTGADTQYF. The genes are TRBV9 and TRBJ2-3; TRBD1 matches at 7 bases. The V gene's germline CDR1 is SGDLS and CDR2 YYNGEE. The CDR3 consists of 15 residues. V was clipped by 3 bases and J by 4 bases; unmatched bases: 8.

The DNA of the CDR3 is TGTGCCAGCAGCCTTACGGACGGGGGTTACACTGAAGCTTTCTTT. The encoded protein is CASSLTDGGYTEAFF. V and J are TRBV27 and TRBJ1-1; perhaps TRBD1 as D (5 bases). The CDR3 has 15 amino acids. From germline, CDR1 is MNHEY and CDR2 SMNVEV (reference sequence). The V and J ends lost 6 bases and 3 bases respectively, with 17 bases between them.

Here the CDR3 reads CASSLEQLNYGYTF. DNA of the CDR3: TGTGCCAGCAGCTTAGAACAGCTAAACTATGGCTACACCTTC. V and J are TRBV7-9 and TRBJ1-2; D gene uncertain. This CDR3 has 14 residues. Per germline, CDR1 SEHNR and CDR2 FQNEAQ (reference sequence). With 1 base removed from V and 2 bases from J, the gap between germline ends came to 8 bases.

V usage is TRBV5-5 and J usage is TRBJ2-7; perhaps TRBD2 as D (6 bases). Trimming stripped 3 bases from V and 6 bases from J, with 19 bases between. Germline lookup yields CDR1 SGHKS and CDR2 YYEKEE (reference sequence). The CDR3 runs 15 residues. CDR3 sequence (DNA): TGTGCCAGCAGCTCGGCCGGACACCGGGGGAGCGAGCAGTACTTC. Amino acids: CASSSAGHRGSEQYF.

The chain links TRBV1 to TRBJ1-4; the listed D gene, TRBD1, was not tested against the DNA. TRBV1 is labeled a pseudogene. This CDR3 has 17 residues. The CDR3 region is CTSSQARRQGHNEKLFF. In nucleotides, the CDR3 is TGCACCAGCAGCCAAGCACGACGACAGGGACATAATGAAAAACTGTTTTTT.

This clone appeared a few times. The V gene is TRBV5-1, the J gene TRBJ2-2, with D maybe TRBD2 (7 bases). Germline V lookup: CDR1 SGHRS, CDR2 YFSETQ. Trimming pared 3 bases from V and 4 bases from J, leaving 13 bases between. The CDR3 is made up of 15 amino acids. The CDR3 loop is CASSSGLGGTGELFF. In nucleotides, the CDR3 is TGCGCCAGCAGCTCAGGACTAGGGGGCACCGGGGAGCTGTTTTTT.

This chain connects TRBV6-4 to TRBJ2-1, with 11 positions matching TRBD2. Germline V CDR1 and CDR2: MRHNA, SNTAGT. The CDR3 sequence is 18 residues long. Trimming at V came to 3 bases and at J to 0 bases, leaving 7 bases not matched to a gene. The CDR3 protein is CASSETSGSSPSYNEQFF. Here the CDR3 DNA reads TGTGCCAGCAGTGAAACTAGCGGGAGTTCCCCCTCCTACAATGAGCAGTTCTTC.

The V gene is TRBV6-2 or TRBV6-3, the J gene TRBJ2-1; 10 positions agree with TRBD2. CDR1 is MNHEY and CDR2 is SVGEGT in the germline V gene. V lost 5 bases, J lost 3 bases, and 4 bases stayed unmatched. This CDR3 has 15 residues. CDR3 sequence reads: CASSTRTSGYNEQFF. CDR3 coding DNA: TGTGCCAGCAGTACTCGGACTAGCGGCTACAATGAGCAGTTCTTC.

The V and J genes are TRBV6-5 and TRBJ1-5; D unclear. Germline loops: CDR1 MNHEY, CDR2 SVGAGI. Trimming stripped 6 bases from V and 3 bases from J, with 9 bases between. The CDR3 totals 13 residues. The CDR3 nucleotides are TGTGCCAGCAGACGGGTCGTCAATCAGCCCCAGCATTTT. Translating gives CASRRVVNQPQHF.

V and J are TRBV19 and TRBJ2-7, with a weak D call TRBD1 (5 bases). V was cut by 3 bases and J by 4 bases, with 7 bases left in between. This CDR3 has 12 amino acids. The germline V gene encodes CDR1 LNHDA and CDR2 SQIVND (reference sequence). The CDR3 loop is CASSIQGYEQYF. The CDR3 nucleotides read TGTGCCAGTAGTATCCAGGGTTACGAGCAGTACTTC.

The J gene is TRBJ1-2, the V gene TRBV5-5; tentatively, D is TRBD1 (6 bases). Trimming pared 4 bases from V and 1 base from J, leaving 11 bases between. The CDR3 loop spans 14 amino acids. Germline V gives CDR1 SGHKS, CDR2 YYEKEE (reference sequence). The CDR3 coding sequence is TGTGCCAGCAGCCCCAGGACAGATAACTATGGCTACACCTTC. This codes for CASSPRTDNYGYTF. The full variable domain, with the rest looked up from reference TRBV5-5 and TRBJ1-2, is DAGVTQSPTHLIKTRGQQVTLRCSPISGHKSVSWYQQVLGQGPQFIFQYYEKEERGRGNFPDRFSARQFPNYSSELNVNALLLGDSALYLCASSPRTDNYGYTFGSGTRLTVV.

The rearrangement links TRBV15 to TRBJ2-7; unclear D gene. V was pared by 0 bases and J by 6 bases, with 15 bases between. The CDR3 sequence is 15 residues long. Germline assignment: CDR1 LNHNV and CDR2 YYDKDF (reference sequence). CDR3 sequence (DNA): TGTGCCACCAGCAGAGATCCGCGGTCAGCTAGCGAGCAGTACTTC. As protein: CATSRDPRSASEQYF.

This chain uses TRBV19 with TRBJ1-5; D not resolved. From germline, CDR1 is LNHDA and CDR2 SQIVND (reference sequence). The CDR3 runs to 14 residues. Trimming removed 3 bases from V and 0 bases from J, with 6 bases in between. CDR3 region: CASSIGNSNQPQHF. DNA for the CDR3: TGTGCCAGTAGTATCGGGAATAGCAATCAGCCCCAGCATTTT.

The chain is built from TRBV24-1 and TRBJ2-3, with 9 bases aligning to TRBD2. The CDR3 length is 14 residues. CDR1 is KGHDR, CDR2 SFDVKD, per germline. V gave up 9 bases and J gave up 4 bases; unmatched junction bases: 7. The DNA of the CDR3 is TGTGCCACCGGGCTAGCGGGAACGTCAGATACGCAGTATTTT. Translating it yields CATGLAGTSDTQYF.

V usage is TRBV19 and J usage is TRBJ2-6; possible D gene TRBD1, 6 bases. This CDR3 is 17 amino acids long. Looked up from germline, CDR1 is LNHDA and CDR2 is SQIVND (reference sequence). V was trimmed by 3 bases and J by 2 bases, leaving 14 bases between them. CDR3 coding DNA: TGTGCCAGTAGTATTTTAACCCAGGGGCCTGGGGCCAACGTCCTGACTTTC. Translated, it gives CASSILTQGPGANVLTF.

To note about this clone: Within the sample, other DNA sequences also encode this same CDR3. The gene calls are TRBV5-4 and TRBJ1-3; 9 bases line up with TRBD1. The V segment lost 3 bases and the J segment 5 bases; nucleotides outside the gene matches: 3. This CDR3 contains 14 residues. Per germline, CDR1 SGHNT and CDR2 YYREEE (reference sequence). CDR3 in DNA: TGTGCCAGCAGCTCAGGACAGGGGAGAAACACCATATATTTT. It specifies CASSSGQGRNTIYF.

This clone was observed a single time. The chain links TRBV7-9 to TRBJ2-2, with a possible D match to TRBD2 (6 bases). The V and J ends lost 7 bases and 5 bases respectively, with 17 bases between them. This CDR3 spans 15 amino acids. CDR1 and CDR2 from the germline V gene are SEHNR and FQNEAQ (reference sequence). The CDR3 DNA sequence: TGTGCCAGCATTGAAACGGGAGTGAGAACCGGGGAGCTGTTTTTT. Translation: CASIETGVRTGELFF.

As DNA, the CDR3 is TGTGCCTGGAGTACTGGGACAGGGGGTGTTCAGCCCCAGCATTTT. This gives the protein CAWSTGTGGVQPQHF. The V call is TRBV30, the J call TRBJ1-5; 11 positions agree with TRBD1. Germline CDR1 GTSNPN, CDR2 SVGIG (reference sequence). This CDR3 comprises 15 residues. V shed 2 bases and J 6 bases; nucleotides not matched to a gene: 6.

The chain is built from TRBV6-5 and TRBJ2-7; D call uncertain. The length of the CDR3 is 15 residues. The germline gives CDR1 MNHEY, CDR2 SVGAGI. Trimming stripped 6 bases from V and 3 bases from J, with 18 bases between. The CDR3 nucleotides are TGTGCCAGCAGACTCAGTAGGAGACCATTCTACGAGCAGTACTTC. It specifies CASRLSRRPFYEQYF.

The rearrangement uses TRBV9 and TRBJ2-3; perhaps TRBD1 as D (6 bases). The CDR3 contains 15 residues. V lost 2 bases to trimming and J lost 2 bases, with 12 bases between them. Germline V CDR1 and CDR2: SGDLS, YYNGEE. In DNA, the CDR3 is TGTGCCAGCAGCGTCTTTCAGGGGACCACAGATACGCAGTATTTT. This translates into CASSVFQGTTDTQYF.